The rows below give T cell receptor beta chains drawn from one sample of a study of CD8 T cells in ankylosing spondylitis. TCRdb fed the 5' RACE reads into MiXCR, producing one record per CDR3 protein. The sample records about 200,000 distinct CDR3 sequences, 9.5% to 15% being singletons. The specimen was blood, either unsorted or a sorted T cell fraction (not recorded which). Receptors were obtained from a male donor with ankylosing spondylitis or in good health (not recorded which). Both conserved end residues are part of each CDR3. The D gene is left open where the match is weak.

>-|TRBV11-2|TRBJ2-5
CASSLDFGEGTQYF
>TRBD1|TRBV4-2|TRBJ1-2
CASSQGRTGFYGYTF
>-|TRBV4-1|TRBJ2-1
CASSQGRVDEQFF
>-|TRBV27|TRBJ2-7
CASSLRGTIYEQYF
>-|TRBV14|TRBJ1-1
CASRPTPAAEAFF
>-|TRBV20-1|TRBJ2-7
CSARDLGSVDEQYF
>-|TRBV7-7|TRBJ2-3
CASSLGSPQDTQYF
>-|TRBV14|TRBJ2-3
CASSQDMDSYFTDTQYF
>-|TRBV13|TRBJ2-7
CASKGRSEQTYEQYF
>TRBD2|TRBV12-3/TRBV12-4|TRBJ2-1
CASSLGGSGSTEQFF
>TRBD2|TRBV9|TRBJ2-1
CASTGGASHEQFF
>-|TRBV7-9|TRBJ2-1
CASSLDWSSYNEQFF
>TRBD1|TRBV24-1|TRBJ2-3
CATSDPGGDTQYF
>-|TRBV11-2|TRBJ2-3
CASSQWGREPDTQYF
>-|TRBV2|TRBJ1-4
CASKASSNEKLFF
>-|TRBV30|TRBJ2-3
CAWSRPPPDTQYF
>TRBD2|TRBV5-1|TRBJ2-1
CASSLEGTSGRDFSYNEQFF
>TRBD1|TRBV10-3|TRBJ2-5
CAISVDRGQETQYF
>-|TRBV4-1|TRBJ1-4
CASSQAPGVYNEKLFF
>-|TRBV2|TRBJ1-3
CASSEFGSGNTIYF
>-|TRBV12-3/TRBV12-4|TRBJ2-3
CASNGATSGDTQYF
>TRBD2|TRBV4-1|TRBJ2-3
CASSHDRGGKYTQYF
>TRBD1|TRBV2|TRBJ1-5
CASRGQGGYSNQPQHF
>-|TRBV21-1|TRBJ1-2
CASTKGQGTFYGYTF
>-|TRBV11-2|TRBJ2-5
CASSNQDWRGQYF
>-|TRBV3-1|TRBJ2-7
CASSQGAHAYEQYF
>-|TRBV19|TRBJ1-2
CASSPVTGLHYGYTF
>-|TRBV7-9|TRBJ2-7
CASSPRGTGNEQYF
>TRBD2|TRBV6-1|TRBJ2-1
CASGGAGYNEQFF
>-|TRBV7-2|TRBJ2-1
CASSFGTVGNEQFF
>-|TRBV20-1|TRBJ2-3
CSAYREETDTQYF
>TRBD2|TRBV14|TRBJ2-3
CASSQVAGAGGDTQYF
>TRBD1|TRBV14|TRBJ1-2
CASSLGWVTGYGYTF
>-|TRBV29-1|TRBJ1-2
CSVEQGPPYGYTF